This entry is about one TCR beta chain. Methods used by the authors: Amplifying reference gene primers gave estimates of nucleated cell counts. Only in-frame clones appear in the TCRdb table, and some are missing; sequencing was by immunoSEQ multiplex PCR. V, J and clone size derive from that table, while D and trimming were established from the DNA sequence. The table has some 240,000 clones, around 83% seen once. V was pared by 1 base and J by 0 bases, with 9 bases between. This CDR3 is built from 16 residues. Germline CDR1 and CDR2: SGHTA and FQGNSA. These data are taken from a study of blood T cell repertoires in COVID-19.

The V and J genes are TRBV7-2 and TRBJ2-2; D remains unclear. The specimen sequenced was peripheral blood. The TCR sequence derives from a man aged 45-65 years with active or convalescent COVID-19. CDR3 region: CASSLGLISNTGELFF. The DNA for the CDR3 is TGTGCCAGCAGCTTAGGGCTCATATCGAACACCGGGGAGCTGTTTTTT.